This is a list of T cell receptor beta chains from one sample in a study of blood T cell repertoires in COVID-19. Some clones are missing from TCRdb's copy, which holds only in-frame ones; the method was immunoSEQ multiplex PCR. In the table there are around 190,000 clones, around 85% of which are singletons. Sequencing input: peripheral blood. The receptor source for this set is a woman in her sixties or seventies with acute or convalescent COVID-19. Each CDR3 is given with its conserved first and last residue. Each record gives: D gene, V gene, clone size, CDR3 length, CDR3 protein. The D gene is left open where the match is weak. The size entry is marked missing in some rows and otherwise reads once, few, many or a size class.

>TRBD2|TRBV19|.|15
CASSAVAGGPYEQYF
>.|TRBV6-5|.|11
CASSYEREQFF
>.|TRBV28|.|15
CASSPPGQINTEAFF
>TRBD2|TRBV5-1|.|15
CASSSVAGGTGELFF
>TRBD1|TRBV5-4|.|14
CASRRDRGTGELFF
>.|TRBV5-1|.|12
CASRETNTEAFF
>.|TRBV5-4|many|13
CASSLTGMYGYTF
>TRBD1|TRBV5-1|.|16
CASSTAGGQAGTEAFF
>.|TRBV12-1|.|15
CASSSLGGVNTEAFF
>.|TRBV7-9|few|13
CASSTGTSYEQYF
>.|TRBV20-1|.|13
CSASSGVGQPQHF